This TCR beta chain was sequenced for a study of T-cell reconstitution after alpha-beta-depleted transplantation in children. General study points: The high TCRbeta diversity at day 60 in some patients came from surviving recipient T cells and thymic progenitors. At around two months after transplant, the alpha-beta T cells were reportedly derived from several hundred expanded clones that came from non-depleted graft cells. By one year post-transplant, T-cell counts and diversity largely arose from T cells that were newly produced.

This clonotype occurred many times. Its antigen remains unknown. V was trimmed by 3 bases and J by 0 bases, leaving 9 bases between them. Germline CDR1 KGHDR, CDR2 SFDVKD. This CDR3 comprises 15 residues. Unique molecular identifiers were incorporated into the prepared TCRbeta library. MiXCR, applied by TCRdb to the PCR reads, yields one record per CDR3 protein. The sample includes fewer than 250,000 distinct CDR3 sequences, under 9.5% of them seen just once. The input for sequencing was PBMCs, mostly from graft donor cells, taken 180 days after TCRalphabeta/CD19-depleted stem cell transplant. This TCR derives from a male patient between 10 and 17 years old who had a stem cell transplant for acute lymphoblastic leukemia, so the T cells may come from the graft donor. The chain is built from TRBV24-1 and TRBJ2-3; no clear D. CDR3 nucleotides: TGTGCCACCAGTGATACCCGTATAAGCACAGATACGCAGTATTTT. It is translated as CATSDTRISTDTQYF.